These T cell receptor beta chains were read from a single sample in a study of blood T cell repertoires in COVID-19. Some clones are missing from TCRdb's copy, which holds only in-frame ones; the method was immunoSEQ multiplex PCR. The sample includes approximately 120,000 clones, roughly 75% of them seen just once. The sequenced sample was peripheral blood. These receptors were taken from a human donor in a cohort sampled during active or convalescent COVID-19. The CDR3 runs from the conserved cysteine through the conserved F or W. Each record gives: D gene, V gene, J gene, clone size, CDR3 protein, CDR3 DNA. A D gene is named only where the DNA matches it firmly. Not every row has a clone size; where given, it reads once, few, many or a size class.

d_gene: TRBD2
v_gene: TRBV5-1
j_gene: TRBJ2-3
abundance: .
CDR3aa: CASSSGLAGVTDTQYF
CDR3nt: TGCGCCAGCAGCTCGGGACTAGCGGGAGTGACAGATACGCAGTATTTT

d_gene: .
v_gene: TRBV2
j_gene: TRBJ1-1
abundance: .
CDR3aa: CASSDRSRNTEAFF
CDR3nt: TGTGCCAGCAGCGACCGGAGCAGGAACACTGAAGCTTTCTTT

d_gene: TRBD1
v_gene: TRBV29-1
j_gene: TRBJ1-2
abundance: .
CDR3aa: CSVARQGSGNYGYTF
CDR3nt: TGCAGCGTTGCGAGACAGGGAAGCGGCAACTATGGCTACACCTTC

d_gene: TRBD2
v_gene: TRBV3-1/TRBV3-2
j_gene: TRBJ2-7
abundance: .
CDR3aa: CASSQKGLAGGRLYEQYF
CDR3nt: TGTGCCAGCAGCCAAAAGGGACTAGCGGGAGGCAGGCTGTACGAGCAGTACTTC

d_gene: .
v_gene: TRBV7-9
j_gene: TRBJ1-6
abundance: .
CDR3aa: CASSFRDNSPLHF
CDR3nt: TGTGCCAGCAGCTTCAGGGATAATTCACCCCTCCACTTT

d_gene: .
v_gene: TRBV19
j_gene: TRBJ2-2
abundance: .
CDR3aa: CATSGVPNTGELFF
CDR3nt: TGTGCCACCTCCGGGGTTCCGAACACCGGGGAGCTGTTTTTT

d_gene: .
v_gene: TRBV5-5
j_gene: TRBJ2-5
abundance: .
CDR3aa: CASSLQVQETQYF
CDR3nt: TGTGCCAGCAGCTTACAGGTACAAGAGACCCAGTACTTC

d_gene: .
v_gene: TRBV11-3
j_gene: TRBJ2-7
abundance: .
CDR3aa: CASSLQGSYEQYF
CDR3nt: TGTGCCAGCAGCTTACAGGGGTCCTACGAGCAGTACTTC

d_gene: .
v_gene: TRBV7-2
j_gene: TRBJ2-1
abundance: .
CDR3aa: CASSLAGGNEQFF
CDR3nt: TGTGCCAGCAGCTTAGCGGGAGGCAATGAGCAGTTCTTC

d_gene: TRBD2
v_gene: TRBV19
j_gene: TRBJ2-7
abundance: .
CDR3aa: CASSGTSGGNYEQYF
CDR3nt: TGTGCCAGTAGCGGGACTAGCGGGGGGAATTACGAGCAGTACTTC

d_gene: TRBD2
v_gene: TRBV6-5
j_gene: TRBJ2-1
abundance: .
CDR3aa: CASSSPGGGSYNEQFF
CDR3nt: TGTGCCAGCAGTTCCCCGGGAGGGGGCTCCTACAATGAGCAGTTCTTC

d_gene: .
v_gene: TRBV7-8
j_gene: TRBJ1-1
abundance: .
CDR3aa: CASSPGQNTEAFF
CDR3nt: TGTGCCAGCAGCCCGGGACAGAACACTGAAGCTTTCTTT

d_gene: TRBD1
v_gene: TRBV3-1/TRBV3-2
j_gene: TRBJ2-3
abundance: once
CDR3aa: CASSHGLTGGTQYF
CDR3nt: TGTGCCAGCAGCCATGGGCTTACAGGGGGTACGCAGTATTTT

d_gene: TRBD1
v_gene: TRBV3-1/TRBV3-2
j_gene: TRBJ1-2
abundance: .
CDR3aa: CASSPQGYGYTF
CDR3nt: TGTGCCAGCAGCCCACAGGGGTACGGCTACACCTTC